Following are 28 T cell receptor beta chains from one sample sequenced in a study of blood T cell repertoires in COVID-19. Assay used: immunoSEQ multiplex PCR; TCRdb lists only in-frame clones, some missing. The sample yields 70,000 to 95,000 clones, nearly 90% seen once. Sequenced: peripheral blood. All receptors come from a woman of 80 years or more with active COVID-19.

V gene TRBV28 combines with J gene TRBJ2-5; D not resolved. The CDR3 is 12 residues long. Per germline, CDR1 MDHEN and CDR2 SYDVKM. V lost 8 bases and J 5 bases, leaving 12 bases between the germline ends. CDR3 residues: CASRSSWETQYF. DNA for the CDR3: TGTGCCAGCCGCAGTTCGTGGGAGACCCAGTACTTC.

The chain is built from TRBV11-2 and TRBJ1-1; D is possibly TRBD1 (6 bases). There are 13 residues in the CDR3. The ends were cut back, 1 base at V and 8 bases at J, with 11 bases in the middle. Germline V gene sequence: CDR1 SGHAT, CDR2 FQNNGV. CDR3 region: CASSLAQGTEAFF. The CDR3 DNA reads TGTGCCAGCAGCTTAGCGCAGGGGACCGAAGCTTTCTTT.

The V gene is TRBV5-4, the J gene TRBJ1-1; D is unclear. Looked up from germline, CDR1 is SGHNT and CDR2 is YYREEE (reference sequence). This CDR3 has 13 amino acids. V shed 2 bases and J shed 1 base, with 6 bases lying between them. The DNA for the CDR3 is TGTGCCAGCAGCTTCGGTGGGAACACTGAAGCTTTCTTT. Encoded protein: CASSFGGNTEAFF.

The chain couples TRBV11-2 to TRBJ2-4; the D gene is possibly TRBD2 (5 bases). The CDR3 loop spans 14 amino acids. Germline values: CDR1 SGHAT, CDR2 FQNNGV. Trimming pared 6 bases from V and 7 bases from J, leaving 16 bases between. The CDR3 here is CASSPGTVPNIQYF. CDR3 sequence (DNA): TGTGCCAGCAGTCCGGGAACAGTCCCCAACATTCAGTACTTC.

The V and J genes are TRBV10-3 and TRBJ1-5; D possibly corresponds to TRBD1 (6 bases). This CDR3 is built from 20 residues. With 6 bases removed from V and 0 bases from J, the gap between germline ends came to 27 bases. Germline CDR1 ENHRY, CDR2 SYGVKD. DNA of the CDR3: TGTGCCATCAGCTGGGTGGGGGGGCGATTCCGACCTTATAGCAATCAGCCCCAGCATTTT. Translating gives CAISWVGGRFRPYSNQPQHF.

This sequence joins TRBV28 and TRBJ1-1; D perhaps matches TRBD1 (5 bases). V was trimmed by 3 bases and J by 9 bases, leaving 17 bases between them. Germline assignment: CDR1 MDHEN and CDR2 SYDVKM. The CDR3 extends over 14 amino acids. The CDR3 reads CASSFNVPGLKAFF. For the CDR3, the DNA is TGTGCCAGCAGTTTTAATGTTCCAGGGCTGAAAGCTTTCTTT.

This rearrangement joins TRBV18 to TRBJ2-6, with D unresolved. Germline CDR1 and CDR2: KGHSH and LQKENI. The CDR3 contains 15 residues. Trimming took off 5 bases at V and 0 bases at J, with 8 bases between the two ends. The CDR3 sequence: CASSSAGSGANVLTF. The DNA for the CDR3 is TGTGCCAGCTCAAGCGCCGGCTCTGGGGCCAACGTCCTGACTTTC. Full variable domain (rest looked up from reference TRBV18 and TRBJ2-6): NAGVMQNPRHLVRRRGQEARLRCSPMKGHSHVYWYRQLPEEGLKFMVYLQKENIIDESGMPKERFSAEFPKEGPSILRIQQVVRGDSAAYFCASSSAGSGANVLTFGAGSRLTVL.

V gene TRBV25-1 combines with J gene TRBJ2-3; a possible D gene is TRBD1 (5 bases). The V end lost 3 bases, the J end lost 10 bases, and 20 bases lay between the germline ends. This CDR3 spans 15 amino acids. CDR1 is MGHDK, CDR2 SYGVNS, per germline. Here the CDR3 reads CASSDPATLRAAQYF. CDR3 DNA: TGTGCCAGCAGTGATCCTGCGACCCTCAGGGCTGCGCAGTATTTT.

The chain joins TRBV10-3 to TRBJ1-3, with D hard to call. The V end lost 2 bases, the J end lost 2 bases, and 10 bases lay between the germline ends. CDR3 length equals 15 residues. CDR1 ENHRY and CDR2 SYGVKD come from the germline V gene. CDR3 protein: CAISEVGGTGNTIYF. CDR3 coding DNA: TGTGCCATCAGTGAGGTAGGAGGGACTGGAAACACCATATATTTT.

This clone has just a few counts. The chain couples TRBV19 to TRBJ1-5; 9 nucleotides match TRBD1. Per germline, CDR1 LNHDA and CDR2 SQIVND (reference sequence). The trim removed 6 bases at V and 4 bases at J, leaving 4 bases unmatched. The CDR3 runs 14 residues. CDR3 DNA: TGTGCCAGTAGCGGGACAGGGCAGAATCAGCCCCAGCATTTT. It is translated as CASSGTGQNQPQHF.

The DNA of the CDR3 is TGTGCCAGCAGCTTAGTAGGGAGCTGGAGCAATGAGCAGTTCTTC. Its translation is CASSLVGSWSNEQFF. The rearrangement links TRBV7-9 to TRBJ2-1; D may be TRBD2 (5 bases). Germline V lookup: CDR1 SEHNR, CDR2 FQNEAQ (reference sequence). Trimming cost V 1 base and J 6 bases, with 13 bases left between them. The CDR3 covers 15 residues.

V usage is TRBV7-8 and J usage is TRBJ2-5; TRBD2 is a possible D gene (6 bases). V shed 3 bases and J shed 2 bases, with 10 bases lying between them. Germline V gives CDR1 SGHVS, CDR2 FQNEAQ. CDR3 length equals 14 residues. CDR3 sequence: CASSLPGAQETQYF. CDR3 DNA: TGTGCCAGCAGCTTGCCGGGAGCTCAAGAGACCCAGTACTTC. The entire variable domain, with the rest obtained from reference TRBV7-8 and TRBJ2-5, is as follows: GAGVSQSPRYKVAKRGQDVALRCDPISGHVSLFWYQQALGQGPEFLTYFQNEAQLDKSGLPSDRFFAERPEGSVSTLKIQRTQQEDSAVYLCASSLPGAQETQYFGPGTRLLVL.

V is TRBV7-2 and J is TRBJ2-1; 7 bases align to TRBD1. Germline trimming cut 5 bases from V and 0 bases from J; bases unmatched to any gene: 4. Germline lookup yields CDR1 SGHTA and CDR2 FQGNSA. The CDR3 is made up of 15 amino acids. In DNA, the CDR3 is TGTGCCAGCAGCCGGGGACAGAGCTCCTACAATGAGCAGTTCTTC. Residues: CASSRGQSSYNEQFF.

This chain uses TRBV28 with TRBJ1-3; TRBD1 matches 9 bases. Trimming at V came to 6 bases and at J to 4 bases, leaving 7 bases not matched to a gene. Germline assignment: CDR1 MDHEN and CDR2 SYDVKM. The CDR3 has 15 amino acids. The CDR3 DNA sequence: TGTGCCAGCAGACCGCCCGGGACAGGGGGAAACACCATATATTTT. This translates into CASRPPGTGGNTIYF. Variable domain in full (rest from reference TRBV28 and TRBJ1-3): DVKVTQSSRYLVKRTGEKVFLECVQDMDHENMFWYRQDPGLGLRLIYFSYDVKMKEKGDIPEGYSVSREKKERFSLILESASTNQTSMYLCASRPPGTGGNTIYFGEGSWLTVV.

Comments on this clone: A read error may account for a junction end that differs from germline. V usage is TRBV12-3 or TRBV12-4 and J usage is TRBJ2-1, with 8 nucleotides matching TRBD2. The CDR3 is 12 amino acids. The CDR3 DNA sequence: TGTGCCAGCAGTCTAACCGGGACTAGTTTCCTCTTC. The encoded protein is CASSLTGTSFLF.

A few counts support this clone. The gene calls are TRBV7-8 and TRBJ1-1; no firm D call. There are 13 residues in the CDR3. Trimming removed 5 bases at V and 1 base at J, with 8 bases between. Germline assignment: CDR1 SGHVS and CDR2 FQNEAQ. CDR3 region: CASSPIRNTEAFF. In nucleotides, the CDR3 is TGTGCCAGCAGCCCTATTAGGAACACTGAAGCTTTCTTT.

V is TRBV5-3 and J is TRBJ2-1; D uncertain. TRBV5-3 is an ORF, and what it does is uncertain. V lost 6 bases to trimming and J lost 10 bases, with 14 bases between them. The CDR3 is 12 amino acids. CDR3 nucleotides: TGTGCCAGAATCCTACTGGGCCCCGAGCAGTTCTTC. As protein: CARILLGPEQFF.

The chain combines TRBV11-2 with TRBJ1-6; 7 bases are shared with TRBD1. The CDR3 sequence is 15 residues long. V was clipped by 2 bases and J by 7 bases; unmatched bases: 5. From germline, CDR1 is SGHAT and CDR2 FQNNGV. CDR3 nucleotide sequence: TGTGCCAGCAGCTTATTTGACAGGGAGAATTCACCCCTCCACTTT. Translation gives CASSLFDRENSPLHF.

The CDR3 DNA follows: TGTGCCAGCAGCTTAGCAAGCGGACGAGAGACCCAGTACTTC. Its translation: CASSLASGRETQYF. The chain uses TRBV7-4 and TRBJ2-5; D is possibly TRBD2 (5 bases). Germline values: CDR1 SGHVT, CDR2 SQSDAQ. V was pared by 0 bases and J by 4 bases, with 9 bases between. This CDR3 spans 14 amino acids.

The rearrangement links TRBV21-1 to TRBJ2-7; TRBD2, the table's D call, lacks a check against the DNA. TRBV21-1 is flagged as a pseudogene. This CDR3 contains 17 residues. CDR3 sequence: CASSKVQTSGRVGEQYF. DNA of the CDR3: TGTGCCAGCAGCAAAGTGCAGACTAGCGGGAGGGTCGGAGAGCAGTACTTC.

The CDR3 loop reads CASSSNYNSPLHF. DNA for the CDR3: TGTGCCAGCAGTTCCAACTATAATTCACCCCTCCACTTT. The chain carries TRBV27 and TRBJ1-6; no definite D call. The germline CDR1 and CDR2 sequences are MNHEY and SMNVEV (reference sequence). The V and J ends lost 4 bases and 3 bases respectively, with 4 bases between them. The CDR3 is 13 amino acids.

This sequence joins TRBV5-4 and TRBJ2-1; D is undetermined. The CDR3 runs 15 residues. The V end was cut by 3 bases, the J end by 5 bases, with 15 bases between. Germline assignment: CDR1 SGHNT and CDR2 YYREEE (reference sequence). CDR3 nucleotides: TGTGCCAGCAGCTCGGCTAGAATTATGAACAATGAGCAGTTCTTC. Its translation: CASSSARIMNNEQFF.

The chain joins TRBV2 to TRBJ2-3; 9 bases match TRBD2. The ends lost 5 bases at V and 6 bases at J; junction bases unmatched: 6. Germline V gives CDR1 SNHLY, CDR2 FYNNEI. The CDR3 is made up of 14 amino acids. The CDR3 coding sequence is TGTGCCAGCAGTCGACTAGCGGATCCCGATACGCAGTATTTT. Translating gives CASSRLADPDTQYF.

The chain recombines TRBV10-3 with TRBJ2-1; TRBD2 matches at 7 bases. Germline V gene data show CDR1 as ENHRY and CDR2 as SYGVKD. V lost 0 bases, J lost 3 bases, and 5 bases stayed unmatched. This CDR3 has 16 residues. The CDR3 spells CAISESTAGLYNEQFF. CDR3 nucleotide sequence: TGTGCCATCAGTGAGTCGACAGCGGGGCTCTACAATGAGCAGTTCTTC.

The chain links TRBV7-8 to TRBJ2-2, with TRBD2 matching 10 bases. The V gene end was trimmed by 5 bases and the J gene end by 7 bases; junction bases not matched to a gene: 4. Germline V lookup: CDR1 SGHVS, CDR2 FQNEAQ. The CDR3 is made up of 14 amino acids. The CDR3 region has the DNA TGTGCCAGCAGCCTCAGACTAGCGGGCGGGGAGCTGTTTTTT. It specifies CASSLRLAGGELFF.

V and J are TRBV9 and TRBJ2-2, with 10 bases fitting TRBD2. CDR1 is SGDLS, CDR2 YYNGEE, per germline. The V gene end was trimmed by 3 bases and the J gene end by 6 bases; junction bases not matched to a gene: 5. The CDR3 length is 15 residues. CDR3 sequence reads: CASSGPSGSPGELFF. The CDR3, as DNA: TGTGCCAGCAGCGGACCTAGCGGGAGTCCCGGGGAGCTGTTTTTT.

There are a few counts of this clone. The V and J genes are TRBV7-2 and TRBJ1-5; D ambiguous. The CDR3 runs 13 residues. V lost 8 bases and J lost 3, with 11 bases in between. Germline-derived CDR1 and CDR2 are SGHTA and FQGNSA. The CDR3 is CASAPGHNQPQHF. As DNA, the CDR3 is TGTGCCAGCGCCCCGGGTCACAATCAGCCCCAGCATTTT.

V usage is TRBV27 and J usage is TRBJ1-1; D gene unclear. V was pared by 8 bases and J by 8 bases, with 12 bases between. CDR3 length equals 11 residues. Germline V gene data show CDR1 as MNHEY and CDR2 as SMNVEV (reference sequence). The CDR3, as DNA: TGTGCCAGCCATTCGGGAGTCGAAGCTTTCTTT. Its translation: CASHSGVEAFF.